This T cell receptor (beta chain) was recovered during a study of Ad26.COV2.S vaccination and SARS-CoV-2 variants. Only in-frame clones appear in the TCRdb table, and some are missing; sequencing was by immunoSEQ multiplex PCR. Of 300,000 to 400,000 clones in the sample, about 90% were seen once. V lost 1 base and J lost 2, with 13 bases in between. The germline V gene has CDR1 SGHRS and CDR2 YFSETQ. The CDR3 has 16 amino acids. As to treatment: around 19 received Ad26.COV2.S at low or high dose, single or two shots; about 5 received placebo; per-sample allocation not given. Following the first vaccine or placebo injection, samples were taken on day 63. Spike of the Wuhan-strain SARS-CoV-2 was expressed by an Ad26 vector, which formed the vaccine.

The TCR was taken from a person aged 18-60 years who received the Ad26.COV2.S COVID-19 vaccine or a placebo. The chain recombines TRBV5-1 with TRBJ2-1; D is uncertain. The sample consisted of peripheral blood, taken in a trial of Ad26.COV2.S vaccine versus placebo. The CDR3 nucleotides are TGCGCCAGCAGCTTGAATTGGGGTGGGACCTACAATGAGCAGTTCTTC. As protein: CASSLNWGGTYNEQFF.